This TCR beta chain was captured by sequencing in a study of pediatric ulcerative colitis. Findings and caveats of the study: Rectal repertoires separated controls, mild-moderate and acute severe colitis. Two patients' blood samples yielded substantially fewer templates. Two rectal CDR3 clonotypes occurred in all ulcerative colitis patients.

With regard to this clone: Antigen unknown.

Rectal tissue came from one to two pinch biopsies taken at colonoscopy. Each sample received Survey-level depth of up to 500,000 reads. Method: immunoSEQ multiplex PCR; TCRdb's copy keeps in-frame clones and lacks some. The sample shows over 10,000 clones, around 77% of them seen only once. The receptor was derived from a boy aged 5 to 17 who was a control in a study of pediatric ulcerative colitis. The specimen was gut tissue.

CDR3 loop: CASSLLPLVGAGQPQHF. The CDR3 nucleotides read TGTGCCAGCAGTTTATTGCCTTTGGTGGGCGCGGGTCAGCCCCAGCATTTT. The J gene is TRBJ1-5, the V gene TRBV27; D is unclear. Germline loops: CDR1 MNHEY, CDR2 SMNVEV (reference sequence). The CDR3 has 17 residues. Deletions cut 1 base from V and 6 bases from J, with 19 bases between.